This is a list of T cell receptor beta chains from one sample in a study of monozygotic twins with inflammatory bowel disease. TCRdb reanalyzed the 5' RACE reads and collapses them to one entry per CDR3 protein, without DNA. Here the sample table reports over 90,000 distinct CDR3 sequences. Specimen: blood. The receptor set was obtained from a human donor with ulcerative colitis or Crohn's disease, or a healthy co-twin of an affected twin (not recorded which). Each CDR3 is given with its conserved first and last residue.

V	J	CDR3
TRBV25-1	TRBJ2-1	CASKPVKPYNEQFF
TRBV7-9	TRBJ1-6	CASSSPSGGDSPLHF
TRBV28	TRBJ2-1	CASWTSGSVNEQFF
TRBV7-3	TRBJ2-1	CASSSMTGTHEQFF
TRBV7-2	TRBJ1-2	CASSQGTGFSNYGYTF
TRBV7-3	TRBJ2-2	CASSSDSTGELFF
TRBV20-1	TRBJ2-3	CSASPSRGRGTDTQYF
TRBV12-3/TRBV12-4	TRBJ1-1	CASSLTGAYTEAFF
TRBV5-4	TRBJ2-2	CASSLDGGQVLFTGELFF
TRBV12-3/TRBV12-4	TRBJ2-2	CASSLGQGGLFF
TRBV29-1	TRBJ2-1	CSVQGGSGEQFF
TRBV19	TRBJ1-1	CASSMGRPNTEAFF
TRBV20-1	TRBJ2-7	CSAGGQSSYEQYF
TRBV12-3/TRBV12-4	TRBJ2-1	CASRLAGALEQFF
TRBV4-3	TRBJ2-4	CASSQDEAVAKNIQYF
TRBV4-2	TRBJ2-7	CASSQDRILVGEQYF
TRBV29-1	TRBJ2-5	CSVVGQGQETQYF
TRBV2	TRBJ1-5	CASSDLLGDNQPQHF
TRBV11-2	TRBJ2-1	CASSLALASSYNEQFF
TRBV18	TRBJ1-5	CASSPSGPLSNQPQHF
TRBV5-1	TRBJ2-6	CASSPKGTVRSGANVLTF
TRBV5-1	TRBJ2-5	CASSRTPGQAFQETQYF
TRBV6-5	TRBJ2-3	CASSYLGGRTDTQYF
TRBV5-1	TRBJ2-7	CASSPGTEKPTYEQYF
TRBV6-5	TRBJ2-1	CASSYPGGSYNEQFF
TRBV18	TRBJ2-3	CASSPDGLGNTQYF
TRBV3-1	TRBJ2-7	CASSRGLTSGGHYEQYF